Listed here are 5 T cell receptor beta chains from one sample, sequenced in a study of glioma-infiltrating T cells after dendritic cell vaccination. Measured with immunoSEQ multiplex PCR; TCRdb has only the in-frame clones, and not every one. This repertoire shows 80,000 to 95,000 clones, 85% found once; its top ten account for less than 3%. Sequencing was performed on blood, taken before dendritic cell vaccination. All receptors derive from a human donor with glioblastoma.

The J gene is TRBJ1-2, the V gene TRBV18; maybe TRBD1 (6 bases). Germline values: CDR1 KGHSH, CDR2 LQKENI. V was cut by 2 bases and J by 1 base, with 11 bases left in between. The CDR3 loop spans 15 amino acids. CDR3 sequence (DNA): TGTGCCAGCTCACCAATGGCAGGGGTTAACTATGGCTACACCTTC. Translation gives CASSPMAGVNYGYTF. Variable domain in full (rest from reference TRBV18 and TRBJ1-2): NAGVMQNPRHLVRRRGQEARLRCSPMKGHSHVYWYRQLPEEGLKFMVYLQKENIIDESGMPKERFSAEFPKEGPSILRIQQVVRGDSAAYFCASSPMAGVNYGYTFGSGTRLTVV.

The V call is TRBV5-1, the J call TRBJ2-2; D unresolved. V gave up 0 bases and J gave up 4 bases, with 7 bases separating them. This CDR3 spans 14 amino acids. Germline V gives CDR1 SGHRS, CDR2 YFSETQ. CDR3 bases: TGCGCCAGCAGCTTGGGGCATTTCACCGGGGAGCTGTTTTTT. Translating it yields CASSLGHFTGELFF.

The chain has TRBV9 and TRBJ1-2; D call uncertain. The germline CDR1 and CDR2 sequences are SGDLS and YYNGEE. This CDR3 contains 10 residues. The V end was cut by 7 bases, the J end by 4 bases, with 5 bases between. Written as DNA, the CDR3 is TGTGCCAGCTCCGGCTATGGCTACACCTTC. This sequence encodes CASSGYGYTF.

This clone was observed a few times. The chain is built from TRBV6-6 and TRBJ2-1, with D possibly TRBD2 on 6 matching bases. This CDR3 has 13 residues. The V gene's germline CDR1 is MNHNY and CDR2 SVGAGI (reference sequence). Trimming pared 7 bases from V and 7 bases from J, leaving 14 bases between. CDR3 in amino acids: CASTRRERNEQFF. The CDR3 DNA sequence: TGTGCCAGCACCCGTCGGGAGAGGAATGAGCAGTTCTTC.

This chain connects TRBV7-9 to TRBJ2-1; 11 bases match TRBD2. Unmatched junction bases numbered 8, after V lost 6 bases and J lost 7 bases. The CDR3 is 15 amino acids. From germline, CDR1 is SEHNR and CDR2 FQNEAQ (reference sequence). The CDR3 DNA sequence: TGTGCCAGCAGACTGGTGGGGACTAGCGGTAATGAGCAGTTCTTC. It encodes CASRLVGTSGNEQFF.